The TCR beta chain described here comes from a study of long-term antiretroviral therapy in people with HIV. Run at survey level, the immunoSEQ assay was version v3.0. Measured with immunoSEQ multiplex PCR; TCRdb has only the in-frame clones, and not every one. The table records 20,000 to 25,000 clones, 81% of them present only once. This clone was counted only a few times. J lost 0 bases, V lost 4 bases, and 4 bases had no gene match. The CDR3 runs 15 residues. Germline values: CDR1 MGHRA, CDR2 YSYEKL. The chain employs TRBV4-1 and TRBJ2-7; 9 nucleotides agree with TRBD2. The source of this sequence is a man aged 40-49 years with HIV. The material sequenced was unsorted PBMCs, taken 0.1 years before starting antiretroviral therapy. The CDR3 nucleotides are TGCGCCAGCAGCCTGCGACTAGCGGCCTCCTACGAGCAGTACTTC. Amino acid sequence: CASSLRLAASYEQYF.